The next 27 T cell receptor beta chains were all read from a single sample in a study of OX40 agonist ivuxolimab in advanced cancers. Sequencing was performed with immunoSEQ multiplex PCR; in TCRdb, only in-frame clones are kept and a portion is missing. This sample has roughly 25,000 clones; over 65% occur once, and the top ten carry about 1.5%. The sequencing here drew on CD4+ or CD8+ T cells sorted from blood, taken in a trial of the OX40 agonist ivuxolimab. The receptors here all came from an adult with an advanced solid tumor such as melanoma, head and neck, liver or kidney cancer.

A word on this clone: An end of the junction differs from the germline gene, which may be a read error. The chain couples TRBV5-1 to TRBJ2-5, with D possibly being TRBD2 (6 bases). The germline V gene encodes CDR1 SGHRS and CDR2 YFSETQ. This CDR3 is built from 15 residues. The CDR3 DNA sequence: TGCGCCAGCAGCGTAACGGGGGAACCAAGAGAGGCCCAGTACTTC. Amino acids: CASSVTGEPREAQYF.

The chain links TRBV28 to TRBJ1-1; TRBD1 aligns across 11 bases. Germline V gene sequence: CDR1 MDHEN, CDR2 SYDVKM. The CDR3 is made up of 15 amino acids. V shed 4 bases, J shed 0 bases, and the junction held 1 base outside the gene matches. The CDR3 region is CASSWDRGMNTEAFF. CDR3 bases: TGTGCCAGCAGTTGGGACAGGGGGATGAACACTGAAGCTTTCTTT.

A few counts support this clone. V gene TRBV28 combines with J gene TRBJ2-2, with D possibly being TRBD2 (6 bases). Germline loops: CDR1 MDHEN, CDR2 SYDVKM. V was pared by 5 bases and J by 1 base, with 8 bases between. The CDR3 loop spans 14 amino acids. CDR3 DNA sequence: TGTGCCAGCAGTCTCGGGAGGAACACCGGGGAGCTGTTTTTT. Translated: CASSLGRNTGELFF.

The gene calls are TRBV5-4 and TRBJ1-2; TRBD1 matches at 10 bases. Germline CDR1 SGHNT, CDR2 YYREEE (reference sequence). V lost 4 bases to trimming and J lost 5 bases; unmatched junction nucleotides: 14. The CDR3 contains 17 residues. As DNA, the CDR3 is TGTGCCAGCAGCCCCTGGGCGCGACAGGGGGCGCATTATGGCTACACCTTC. This encodes CASSPWARQGAHYGYTF.

This sequence joins TRBV19 and TRBJ2-6, with D possibly being TRBD1 (5 bases). The germline gives CDR1 LNHDA, CDR2 SQIVND (reference sequence). The CDR3 totals 17 residues. Trimming took 5 bases from V and 1 from J, leaving 15 bases between them. The CDR3 nucleotides are TGTGCCAGTAGTGTATTCCGTACAGGATCTGGGGCCAACGTCCTGACTTTC. It encodes CASSVFRTGSGANVLTF.

CDR3 nucleotides: TGCGCCAGCAGCCAAGAAGGGTACAGCGAGCAGTACTTC. Translating gives CASSQEGYSEQYF. This chain uses TRBV4-3 with TRBJ2-7; D ambiguous. Between the trimmed V and J ends, which lost 0 bases and 6 bases, there was a span of 9 bases. This CDR3 contains 13 residues. Germline loops: CDR1 LGHNA, CDR2 YSLEER.

This clone occurred once. The chain carries TRBV2 and TRBJ1-1, with 8 bases that match TRBD1. Germline V gene sequence: CDR1 SNHLY, CDR2 FYNNEI. This CDR3 has 15 amino acids. Trimming cost V 4 bases and J 1 base; bases outside gene matches: 5. The CDR3 here is CASSVQGARNTEAFF. The CDR3 DNA reads as TGTGCCAGCAGTGTCCAGGGGGCAAGGAACACTGAAGCTTTCTTT. The full variable domain, its missing parts supplied by reference TRBV2 and TRBJ1-1, is EPEVTQTPSHQVTQMGQEVILRCVPISNHLYFYWYRQILGQKVEFLVSFYNNEISEKSEIFDDQFSVERPDGSNFTLKIRSTKLEDSAMYFCASSVQGARNTEAFFGQGTRLTVV.

The rearrangement joins TRBV4-2 to TRBJ1-2; D is unresolved. V lost 4 bases to trimming and J lost 7 bases, with 31 bases between them. The CDR3 consists of 19 residues. Germline-derived CDR1 and CDR2 are LGHNA and YNFKEQ. CDR3 sequence reads: CASSRRIGERDPPGGGYTF. CDR3 in DNA: TGTGCCAGCAGCCGGCGGATTGGGGAACGGGATCCACCAGGAGGTGGCTACACCTTC.

This clone was picked up a small number of times. The chain links TRBV27 to TRBJ2-1, with D tentatively TRBD1 (5 bases). This CDR3 comprises 14 residues. V shed 6 bases and J shed 3 bases, with 12 bases lying between them. The germline gives CDR1 MNHEY, CDR2 SMNVEV (reference sequence). CDR3 residues: CASSPQGYYNEQFF. The CDR3 DNA is TGTGCCAGCAGCCCCCAGGGATACTACAATGAGCAGTTCTTC.

The V gene is TRBV19, the J gene TRBJ2-1; 14 bases are a match to TRBD2. V lost 1 base to trimming and J lost 15 bases; unmatched junction nucleotides: 5. Germline V lookup: CDR1 LNHDA, CDR2 SQIVND (reference sequence). The CDR3 has 14 amino acids. CDR3: CASSIAWTSGRWFF. CDR3 in DNA: TGTGCCAGTAGTATAGCTTGGACTAGCGGGAGGTGGTTCTTC.

The chain joins TRBV14 to TRBJ2-6; 9 bases map to TRBD1. The CDR3 totals 18 residues. V lost 4 bases and J lost 0; bases outside the gene matches: 7. Germline loops: CDR1 SGHDN, CDR2 FVKESK. CDR3 nucleotides: TGTGCCAGCAGCCCGCGACAGGGGGTAGGCTCTGGGGCCAACGTCCTGACTTTC. Protein sequence: CASSPRQGVGSGANVLTF.

This CDR3 is CASSIRQGGTDTQYF. DNA of the CDR3: TGTGCCAGTAGTATAAGACAGGGTGGCACAGATACGCAGTATTTT. The chain combines TRBV19 with TRBJ2-3, with 7 bases identical to TRBD1. Germline V gives CDR1 LNHDA, CDR2 SQIVND (reference sequence). V shed 2 bases and J 1 base; nucleotides not matched to a gene: 3. The CDR3 is made up of 15 amino acids. Together with reference TRBV19 and TRBJ2-3, the CDR3 gives the full variable domain: DGGITQSPKYLFRKEGQNVTLSCEQNLNHDAMYWYRQDPGQGLRLIYYSQIVNDFQKGDIAEGYSVSREKKESFPLTVTSAQKNPTAFYLCASSIRQGGTDTQYFGPGTRLTVL.

The V gene is TRBV7-2, the J gene TRBJ2-2, with unresolved D. This CDR3 is built from 15 residues. Germline CDR1 SGHTA, CDR2 FQGNSA. Trimming cost V 2 bases and J 0 bases, with 7 bases left between them. The CDR3 is CASSLLPANTGELFF. The CDR3 DNA sequence: TGTGCCAGCAGCTTATTACCAGCGAACACCGGGGAGCTGTTTTTT. The full variable domain, rest sourced from reference TRBV7-2 and TRBJ2-2, is GAGVSQSPSNKVTEKGKDVELRCDPISGHTALYWYRQSLGQGLEFLIYFQGNSAPDKSGLPSDRFSAERTGGSVSTLTIQRTQQEDSAVYLCASSLLPANTGELFFGEGSRLTVL.

The chain uses TRBV6-5 and TRBJ2-5; no definite D call. Germline V gene data show CDR1 as MNHEY and CDR2 as SVGAGI. Trimming pared 5 bases from V and 7 bases from J, leaving 17 bases between. CDR3 length equals 14 residues. The CDR3 here is CASSIDFPVGTQYF. The CDR3 bases are TGTGCCAGCAGTATCGACTTTCCGGTTGGGACCCAGTACTTC.

This clone was seen a single time. J is TRBJ2-4 and V is TRBV7-2, with 8 bases identical to TRBD2. Germline values: CDR1 SGHTA, CDR2 FQGNSA. This CDR3 is 14 amino acids long. V dropped 5 bases and J dropped 6; count of bases not matched to a gene: 6. The CDR3 DNA reads as TGTGCCAGCAGCCCGACTAGCGTCGGAAACATTCAGTACTTC. It specifies CASSPTSVGNIQYF.

This clone was picked up one time. V usage is TRBV11-3 and J usage is TRBJ2-2, with 7 bases identical to TRBD1. The J segment lost 3 bases and the V segment lost 1 base, leaving 2 bases of the junction unmatched. The CDR3 runs to 15 residues. Germline V CDR1 and CDR2: SGHNT, YENEEA. CDR3 DNA: TGTGCCAGCAGCTTAGGTCAGGGGGACACCGGGGAGCTGTTTTTT. Its protein is CASSLGQGDTGELFF.

Only one count was recorded for this clone. The V gene is TRBV7-3, the J gene TRBJ2-3; the D is unclear. The CDR3 length is 15 residues. Germline V gene sequence: CDR1 SGHTA, CDR2 FQGTGA. V lost 1 base and J 3 bases, leaving 11 bases between the germline ends. This CDR3 is CASSLSSLRTDTQYF. The CDR3 nucleotides read TGTGCCAGCAGCTTAAGCTCTCTACGGACAGATACGCAGTATTTT.

V and J are TRBV28 and TRBJ1-2; 10 bases align to TRBD1. The CDR3 contains 16 residues. Germline V gene data show CDR1 as MDHEN and CDR2 as SYDVKM. The junction had 12 bases not matched to a gene; V was cut back by 3 bases and J by 8 bases. The CDR3 loop reads CASSLGGDRGLLGYTF. The CDR3 DNA reads TGTGCCAGCAGTTTGGGGGGGGACAGGGGATTGCTAGGCTACACCTTC.

The gene calls are TRBV7-2 and TRBJ2-7; possible D gene TRBD1, 6 bases. Germline V CDR1 and CDR2: SGHTA, FQGNSA. The CDR3 is 13 residues long. Trimming cost V 11 bases and J 3 bases, with 17 bases left between them. The CDR3 region has the DNA TGTGCCTCCAGGGGATTCCGGGACTACGAGCAGTACTTC. It is translated as CASRGFRDYEQYF.

The chain recombines TRBV19 with TRBJ2-5, with a weak D call TRBD2 (6 bases). The V end was cut by 1 base, the J end by 3 bases, with 12 bases between. The CDR3 spans 15 residues. The germline CDR1 and CDR2 sequences are LNHDA and SQIVND (reference sequence). The CDR3 is CASSIGTTLKETQYF. The DNA of the CDR3 is TGTGCCAGTAGTATAGGGACTACCCTCAAAGAGACCCAGTACTTC.

The chain couples TRBV11-2 to TRBJ2-1; 10 positions agree with TRBD2. Germline trimming cut 4 bases from V and 5 bases from J; bases unmatched to any gene: 8. The germline gives CDR1 SGHAT, CDR2 FQNNGV. CDR3 length: 16 amino acids. The CDR3 loop reads CASSSLGLAVNNEQFF. CDR3 coding DNA: TGTGCCAGCAGCTCCTTAGGACTAGCGGTTAACAATGAGCAGTTCTTC.

In nucleotides, the CDR3 is TGTGCCAGCACCGGACAGGGTTACACTGAAGCTTTCTTT. Translation gives CASTGQGYTEAFF. The chain couples TRBV6-6 to TRBJ1-1; 8 bases agree with TRBD1. In germline, CDR1 is MNHNY, CDR2 SVGAGI (reference sequence). There are 13 residues in the CDR3. J lost 3 bases, V lost 7 bases, and 4 bases had no gene match.

This clone was recorded a few times. This sequence joins TRBV2 and TRBJ1-2, with TRBD1 matching over 9 bases. Germline CDR1 and CDR2: SNHLY and FYNNEI. Unmatched junction bases numbered 9, after V lost 9 bases and J lost 7 bases. The CDR3 covers 13 residues. The CDR3 spells CARSLDRGGGYTF. DNA of the CDR3: TGTGCCAGAAGCTTAGACAGGGGGGGTGGCTACACCTTC.

This chain links TRBV7-9 with TRBJ2-3, with D maybe TRBD1 (6 bases). Trimming took off 5 bases at V and 3 bases at J, with 12 bases between the two ends. From germline, CDR1 is SEHNR and CDR2 FQNEAQ (reference sequence). This CDR3 contains 14 residues. The CDR3 DNA sequence: TGTGCCAGCAGCCGACTCGGGACAACAGATACGCAGTATTTT. Its translation: CASSRLGTTDTQYF.

The CDR3 DNA is TGTGCCAGCAGTTTAACGGCGGAACTCTATGGCTACACCTTC. It is translated as CASSLTAELYGYTF. V usage is TRBV28 and J usage is TRBJ1-2; D is undetermined. V lost 2 bases to trimming and J lost 4 bases, with 11 bases between them. CDR3 length equals 14 residues. Germline-derived CDR1 and CDR2 are MDHEN and SYDVKM.

This chain connects TRBV7-2 to TRBJ2-1, with D perhaps given as TRBD1 or TRBD2 (5 bases each). V was cut by 5 bases and J by 8 bases, with 16 bases left in between. Germline V gene lookup returns CDR1 SGHTA and CDR2 FQGNSA. This CDR3 spans 14 amino acids. CDR3 sequence (DNA): TGTGCCAGCAGCCGGGGCGGAATTACGGATGAGCAGTTCTTC. It codes for CASSRGGITDEQFF.

The V call is TRBV30, the J call TRBJ1-2; no definite D call. Germline V lookup: CDR1 GTSNPN, CDR2 SVGIG (reference sequence). Trimming removed 0 bases from V and 7 bases from J, with 12 bases in between. This CDR3 has 13 amino acids. The CDR3: CAWSVGWGSGYTF. CDR3 bases: TGTGCCTGGAGTGTAGGCTGGGGTAGTGGCTACACCTTC.